A single sample gave rise to the 8 T cell receptor beta chains below, sequenced in a study of blood T cell repertoires in COVID-19. The table came from immunoSEQ multiplex PCR; TCRdb's copy has only in-frame clones and leaves some out. This table holds some 200,000 clones, roughly nine tenths found once. The specimen was PBMCs or T cells enriched from blood (not recorded which). The receptors were gathered from a woman aged 18-29 years who had recovered from COVID-19.

The rearrangement joins TRBV7-8 to TRBJ1-3; D might be TRBD1 (5 bases). V lost 1 base to trimming and J lost 2 bases, with 6 bases between them. Germline V CDR1 and CDR2: SGHVS, FQNEAQ. The CDR3 runs 14 residues. The CDR3 protein is CASSLEGPGNTIYF. Here the CDR3 DNA reads TGTGCCAGCAGCTTAGAGGGGCCTGGAAACACCATATATTTT.

The gene calls are TRBV9 and TRBJ1-6; D is unresolved. The CDR3 has 14 amino acids. Trimming took 2 bases from V and 4 from J, leaving 7 bases between them. Germline-derived CDR1 and CDR2 are SGDLS and YYNGEE. CDR3 coding DNA: TGTGCCAGCAGCGTCGCAGTTTATAATTCACCCCTCCACTTT. It specifies CASSVAVYNSPLHF.

This sequence joins TRBV7-9 and TRBJ1-6, with TRBD1 as a possible D gene (5 bases). Germline V gene sequence: CDR1 SEHNR, CDR2 FQNEAQ (reference sequence). The CDR3 has 18 amino acids. V was trimmed by 5 bases and J by 0 bases, leaving 17 bases between them. CDR3 in amino acids: CASSPGRDWSSYNSPLHF. As DNA, the CDR3 is TGTGCCAGCAGCCCGGGCCGGGACTGGAGCTCCTATAATTCACCCCTCCACTTT.

This clone was counted between two and nine times. The chain links TRBV19 to TRBJ1-2; 7 nucleotides line up with TRBD1. J gave up 4 bases and V 6 bases, and 8 bases lay outside the gene matches. The CDR3 loop spans 14 amino acids. Germline-derived CDR1 and CDR2 are LNHDA and SQIVND (reference sequence). In DNA form, the CDR3 reads TGTGCCAGTAGGGGAACAGGGGTAATCTATGGCTACACCTTC. Protein: CASRGTGVIYGYTF. The full variable domain, in which reference TRBV19 and TRBJ1-2 provide the parts outside the CDR3, is DGGITQSPKYLFRKEGQNVTLSCEQNLNHDAMYWYRQDPGQGLRLIYYSQIVNDFQKGDIAEGYSVSREKKESFPLTVTSAQKNPTAFYLCASRGTGVIYGYTFGSGTRLTVV.

The chain employs TRBV28 and TRBJ1-2, with 10 bases lining up with TRBD1. There are 16 residues in the CDR3. Per the germline V gene, CDR1 is MDHEN and CDR2 is SYDVKM. V shed 6 bases, J shed 7 bases, and the junction held 14 bases outside the gene matches. CDR3 sequence: CASSPGQGGFWSGYTF. CDR3 in DNA: TGTGCCAGCAGCCCCGGACAGGGGGGGTTTTGGAGTGGCTACACCTTC.

This clone was recorded only once. V and J are TRBV5-1 and TRBJ1-2; D may be TRBD1 (6 bases). CDR1 is SGHRS and CDR2 is YFSETQ in the germline V gene. The germline V and J ends were trimmed by 4 bases and 6 bases, with 19 bases remaining between them. The CDR3 runs to 15 residues. The CDR3 sequence is CASSLSLAGVDGYTF. In nucleotides, the CDR3 is TGCGCCAGCAGCCTTTCCCTTGCAGGGGTGGATGGCTACACCTTC.

The chain joins TRBV5-1 to TRBJ2-7; 9 bases align to TRBD2. Looked up from germline, CDR1 is SGHRS and CDR2 is YFSETQ. After removal of 0 bases from V and 4 bases from J, the junction contained 5 bases not matched to a gene. This CDR3 is 15 amino acids long. The CDR3 loop is CASSLDSSGDYEQYF. The CDR3 nucleotides read TGCGCCAGCAGCTTGGATTCTAGCGGGGATTACGAGCAGTACTTC.

This clone was observed a few times. The chain is built from TRBV30 and TRBJ2-7, with 8 bases fitting TRBD1. Trimming cost V 0 bases and J 2 bases; bases outside gene matches: 9. This CDR3 has 16 residues. Germline V CDR1 and CDR2: GTSNPN, SVGIG (reference sequence). The CDR3 sequence: CAWSVTRTGNPYEQYF. CDR3 nucleotide sequence: TGTGCCTGGAGTGTCACCCGGACAGGGAACCCCTACGAGCAGTACTTC.